The T cell receptor beta chain under discussion was sequenced for a study of blood T cell repertoires in COVID-19. For the study at large: Sources were T cells, B-cell-depleted T cells, or PBMCs; the material itself was cDNA or gDNA.

Clones were sequenced by immunoSEQ multiplex PCR, and TCRdb holds only the in-frame ones, with some missing. The sample carries about 260,000 clones, 80% to 95% recorded once. From germline, CDR1 is MNHEY and CDR2 SVGAGI. Between the trimmed V and J ends, which lost 4 bases and 4 bases, there was a span of 10 bases. The CDR3 has 13 residues. Specimen: peripheral blood. The sequence was obtained from a person aged 18-29 years with COVID-19, enrolled during active disease. The chain has TRBV6-5 and TRBJ1-1, with unresolved D. The CDR3 DNA is TGTGCCAGCAGTTTCACTTCGGGCACTGAAGCTTTCTTT. This sequence encodes CASSFTSGTEAFF.